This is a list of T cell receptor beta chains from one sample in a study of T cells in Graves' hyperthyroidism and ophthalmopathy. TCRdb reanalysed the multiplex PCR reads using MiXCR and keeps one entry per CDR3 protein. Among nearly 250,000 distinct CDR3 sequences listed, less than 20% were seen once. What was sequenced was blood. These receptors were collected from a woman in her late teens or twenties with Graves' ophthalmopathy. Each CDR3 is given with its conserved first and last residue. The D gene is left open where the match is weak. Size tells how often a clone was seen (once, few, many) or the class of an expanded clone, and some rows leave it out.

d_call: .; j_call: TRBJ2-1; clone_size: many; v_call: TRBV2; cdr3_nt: TGTGCCAGCAGTGAAGGGTTTTTGGAGTTCTTC; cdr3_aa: CASSEGFLEFF
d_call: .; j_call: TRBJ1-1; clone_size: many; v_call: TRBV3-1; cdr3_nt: TGTGCCAGCAGCATTCATTTCGAACGGGCTTTCTTT; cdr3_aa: CASSIHFERAFF
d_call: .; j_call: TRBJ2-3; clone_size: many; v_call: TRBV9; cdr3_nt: TGTGCCAGCAGCCCAGGGACTCCATACACAGATACGCAGTATTTT; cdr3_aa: CASSPGTPYTDTQYF
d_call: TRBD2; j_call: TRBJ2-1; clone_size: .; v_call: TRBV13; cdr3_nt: TGTGCCAGCAGTCGACTAGCGGGAGGGGGACCGGGAGAGCAGTTCTTC; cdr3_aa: CASSRLAGGGPGEQFF
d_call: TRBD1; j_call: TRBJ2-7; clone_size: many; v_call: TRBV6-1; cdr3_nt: TGTGCCAGCAGCCGGGGACAGGGGCACCCCTACGAGCAGTACTTC; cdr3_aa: CASSRGQGHPYEQYF
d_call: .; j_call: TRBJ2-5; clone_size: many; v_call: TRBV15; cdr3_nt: TGTGCCACCAGCAGAGGACAGATGGGGGGTCAAGAGACCCAGTACTTC; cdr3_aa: CATSRGQMGGQETQYF
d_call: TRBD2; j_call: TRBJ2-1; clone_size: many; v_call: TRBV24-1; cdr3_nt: TGTGCCACCGGCCCTAGCGGAAGCTCCTACAATGAGCAGTTCTTC; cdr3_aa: CATGPSGSSYNEQFF
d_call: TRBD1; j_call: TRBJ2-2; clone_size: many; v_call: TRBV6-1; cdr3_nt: TGTGCCAGCAGAGCCGGGACAGTTAACACCGGGGAGCTGTTTTTT; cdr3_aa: CASRAGTVNTGELFF
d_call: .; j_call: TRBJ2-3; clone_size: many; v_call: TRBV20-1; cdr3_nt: TGCAGTTCCAAGAGGGGGTCAGATACGCAGTATTTT; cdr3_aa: CSSKRGSDTQYF
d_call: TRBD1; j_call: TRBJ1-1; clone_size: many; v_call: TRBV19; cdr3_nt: TGTGCCAGTAGTATAGACAGGGGATCTCGACAGGGGACAGCTTTCTTT; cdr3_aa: CASSIDRGSRQGTAFF
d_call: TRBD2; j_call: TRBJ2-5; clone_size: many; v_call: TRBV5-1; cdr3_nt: TGCGCCAGCGAAGGAGGGACTAGGAAGTACTTC; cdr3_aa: CASEGGTRKYF
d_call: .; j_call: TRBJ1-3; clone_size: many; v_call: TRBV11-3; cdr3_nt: TGTGCCAGCAGCTTATCGGGGACTGGAAACACCATATATTTT; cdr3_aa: CASSLSGTGNTIYF
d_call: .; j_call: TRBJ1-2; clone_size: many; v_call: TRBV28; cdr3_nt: TGTGCCAGCAGACGGGAGAACTATGGCTACACCTTC; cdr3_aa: CASRRENYGYTF
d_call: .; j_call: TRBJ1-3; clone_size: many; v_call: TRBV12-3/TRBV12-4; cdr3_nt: TGTGCCAGCAGTCCGTCAGCAGCACGAAACACCATATATTTT; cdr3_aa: CASSPSAARNTIYF
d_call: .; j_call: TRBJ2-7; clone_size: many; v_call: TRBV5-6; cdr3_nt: TGTGCCAGCAGCAAAGGGGACGGCACCTACGAGCAGTACTTC; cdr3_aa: CASSKGDGTYEQYF
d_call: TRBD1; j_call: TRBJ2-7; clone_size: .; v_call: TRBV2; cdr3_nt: TGTGCCAGCAGCCGGGACCAAGACAGGGCCTACGAGCAGTACTTC; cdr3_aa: CASSRDQDRAYEQYF
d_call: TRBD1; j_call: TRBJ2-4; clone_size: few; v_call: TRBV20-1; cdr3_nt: TGCAGTGCTAAACCGGCGGACAGGTCTTATGCCAAAAACATTCAGTACTTC; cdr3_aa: CSAKPADRSYAKNIQYF
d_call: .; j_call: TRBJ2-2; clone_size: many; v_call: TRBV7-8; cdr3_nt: TGTGCCAGCAGCCGAGGGGCGACAGCGAACACCGGGGAGCTGTTTTTT; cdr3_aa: CASSRGATANTGELFF
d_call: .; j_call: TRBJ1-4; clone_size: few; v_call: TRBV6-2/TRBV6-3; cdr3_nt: TGTGCCAGCAGTTACGCAGGGACTAATGAAAAACTGTTTTTT; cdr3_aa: CASSYAGTNEKLFF
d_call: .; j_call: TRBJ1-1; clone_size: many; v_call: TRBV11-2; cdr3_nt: TGTGCCAGCAGCCTCAGGGGCCCTGAAGCTTTCTTT; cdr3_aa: CASSLRGPEAFF